This TCR beta chain was profiled in a study of cytomegalovirus exposure and HLA in healthy donors. Healthy donors of bone marrow made up the group. This CDR3 contains 14 residues. V was cut by 0 bases and J by 2 bases, with 7 bases left in between. CDR1 is SGHNT, CDR2 YYREEE, per germline (reference sequence). A multiplex PCR was run with 60 Vbeta primers and 13 Jbeta primers. Some clones are missing from TCRdb's copy, which holds only in-frame ones; the method was immunoSEQ multiplex PCR. The data show about 170,000 clones, around three quarters seen once. General study points: Accounts indicate the classifier identified cytomegalovirus status with strong specificity and sensitivity. A later analysis linked 16,951 TCR beta sequences to HLA alleles at 0.05 false discovery rate.

Note on this clone: The antigen is unknown.

The rearrangement links TRBV5-4 to TRBJ2-3; possibly TRBD2 for D (5 bases). This sequence was found in a woman aged 25 to 39 in good health and CMV-seropositive. The specimen was PBMCs. CDR3 residues: CASSLGTYTDTQYF. The CDR3 DNA follows: TGTGCCAGCAGCTTGGGGACTTACACAGATACGCAGTATTTT.